This T cell receptor beta chain is drawn from a study of blood T cells in healthy people across ages. Study-wide results and caveats: Older age went with lower TCR beta diversity per million T cells, in a roughly linear way.

To note about this clonotype: Its antigen is currently unknown.

Combining a sample-barcoded 5' primer with a J-beta primer mix, a second PCR ran for about 7 to 11 cycles. One entry per CDR3 protein results from TCRdb running MiXCR on the 5' RACE reads. This table has approximately 940,000 distinct CDR3 sequences, approximately 49% appearing once. The CDR3 has 18 amino acids. V lost 2 bases to trimming and J lost 4 bases, with 23 bases between them. In terms of origin and age, donors were healthy Caucasian individuals from Russia aged 6 to 90. Per sample, a minimum of 6.5 million PBMCs were isolated. This chain joins TRBV12-3 or TRBV12-4 and TRBJ1-1; possible D gene TRBD1, 6 bases. Sequenced: blood. The clonotype was recovered from a man aged 25-45 years in good health. CDR3 region: CASSLPLGEGGDGTEAFF. The CDR3 DNA follows: TGTGCCAGCAGTTTACCCCTCGGGGAGGGGGGTGATGGCACTGAAGCTTTCTTT.